This T cell receptor (beta chain) was found in a study of T-cell memory formation after mild COVID-19. Whole-study context: Clusters of TCRs were largely donor specific.

Germline CDR1 and CDR2: MGHRA and YSYEKL. The V gene end was trimmed by 4 bases and the J gene end by 6 bases; junction bases not matched to a gene: 11. The CDR3 length is 16 residues. 5'RACE with constant-segment primers built TCRalpha and TCRbeta cDNA libraries with UMIs. TCRdb reanalysed the 5' RACE reads using MiXCR and keeps one entry per CDR3 protein. The table has 350,000 to 500,000 distinct CDR3 sequences, over 15% seen once. The sample holds a few counts of this clonotype. V is TRBV4-1 and J is TRBJ2-2; TRBD1 agrees at 7 bases. The receptor's source is a man aged 18 to 29 who had mild COVID-19 (a few samples of this study predate the infection). Cell type and time point are not known. Material for sequencing was PBMCs or a T cell subset sorted from them (not recorded which). The CDR3 loop is CASSRGPPRGPGELFF. CDR3 nucleotide sequence: TGCGCCAGCAGCCGGGGACCTCCTAGGGGGCCCGGGGAGCTGTTTTTT.